What follows are 8 T cell receptor beta chains derived from one specimen sequenced in a study of blood T cell repertoires in COVID-19. Libraries were prepared by immunoSEQ multiplex PCR; TCRdb keeps only in-frame clonotypes and omits some of them. The data show 250,000 to 350,000 clones, about nine tenths seen once. Material for sequencing was peripheral blood. These receptor sequences come from a woman aged 25 to 39 with active or convalescent COVID-19.

This chain uses TRBV29-1 with TRBJ2-7, with TRBD1 identical over 8 bases. Germline lookup yields CDR1 SQVTM and CDR2 ANQGSEA. Unmatched junction bases numbered 0, after V lost 4 bases and J lost 1 base. The CDR3 totals 12 residues. The DNA for the CDR3 is TGCAGCGTTGGGGACAGGTCCTACGAGCAGTACTTC. Amino acids: CSVGDRSYEQYF.

This clone was observed once. The chain links TRBV7-8 to TRBJ2-7; D might be TRBD1 (6 bases). The CDR3 length is 14 residues. The germline V gene has CDR1 SGHVS and CDR2 FQNEAQ. The V end was cut by 1 base, the J end by 4 bases, with 11 bases between. As DNA, the CDR3 is TGTGCCAGCAGCTTAGTTGGCAGGGGTTACGAGCAGTACTTC. This gives the protein CASSLVGRGYEQYF. Full variable domain (remainder filled in from reference TRBV7-8 and TRBJ2-7): GAGVSQSPRYKVAKRGQDVALRCDPISGHVSLFWYQQALGQGPEFLTYFQNEAQLDKSGLPSDRFFAERPEGSVSTLKIQRTQQEDSAVYLCASSLVGRGYEQYFGPGTRLTVT.

This clone was counted between two and nine times. The chain joins TRBV5-4 to TRBJ1-6, with 9 nucleotides matching TRBD1. The V and J ends lost 3 bases and 10 bases, in that order; junction bases with no gene match: 8. Germline V gives CDR1 SGHNT, CDR2 YYREEE (reference sequence). CDR3 length: 15 amino acids. Here the CDR3 reads CASSSPGQGRSPLHF. The CDR3 DNA follows: TGTGCCAGCAGCTCCCCGGGACAGGGAAGGTCACCCCTCCACTTT.

This chain uses TRBV6-5 with TRBJ1-1; no clear D. The CDR3 has 15 residues. Looked up from germline, CDR1 is MNHEY and CDR2 is SVGAGI. V lost 6 bases to trimming and J lost 2 bases, with 16 bases between them. The DNA of the CDR3 is TGTGCCAGCAGCCCCCGGGCGGGTGTAAACACTGAAGCTTTCTTT. Protein sequence: CASSPRAGVNTEAFF.

The gene calls are TRBV6-2 or TRBV6-3 and TRBJ2-7, with D perhaps matching TRBD2 (7 bases). V lost 6 bases and J lost 3, with 15 bases in between. This CDR3 spans 14 amino acids. CDR1 is MNHEY and CDR2 is SVGEGT in the germline V gene. CDR3 protein: CASSRLGGVYEQYF. The CDR3 coding sequence is TGTGCCAGCAGCCGACTAGGGGGGGTCTACGAGCAGTACTTC.

CDR3 coding DNA: TGTGCCAGCAGCCTAGACGGTCAGCCCCAGCATTTT. It yields the protein CASSLDGQPQHF. The gene calls are TRBV7-2 and TRBJ1-5; D remains unclear. Germline CDR1 SGHTA, CDR2 FQGNSA. Between the trimmed V and J ends, which lost 5 bases and 6 bases, there was a span of 8 bases. CDR3 size: 12 residues.

The V and J genes are TRBV30 and TRBJ1-1, with 7 bases identical to TRBD1. The V gene's germline CDR1 is GTSNPN and CDR2 SVGIG (reference sequence). With V trimmed by 0 bases and J by 7 bases, 8 bases remained unmatched. CDR3 length: 14 amino acids. The DNA for the CDR3 is TGTGCCTGGAGTGTAGGGACAGTGGAAGTTGAAGCTTTCTTT. Its translation: CAWSVGTVEVEAFF. Supplemented by reference TRBV30 and TRBJ1-1, the full variable domain reads SQTIHQWPATLVQPVGSPLSLECTVEGTSNPNLYWYRQAAGRGLQLLFYSVGIGQISSEVPQNLSASRPQDRQFILSSKKLLLSDSGFYLCAWSVGTVEVEAFFGQGTRLTVV.

J is TRBJ2-3 and V is TRBV18; D might be TRBD2 (6 bases). Germline lookup yields CDR1 KGHSH and CDR2 LQKENI. Trimming left V 3 bases short and J 4 bases short, with 11 bases between. The CDR3 is 14 residues long. CDR3 amino acids: CASSPSSVADTQYF. CDR3 nucleotide sequence: TGTGCCAGCTCACCTTCTAGCGTAGCAGATACGCAGTATTTT.